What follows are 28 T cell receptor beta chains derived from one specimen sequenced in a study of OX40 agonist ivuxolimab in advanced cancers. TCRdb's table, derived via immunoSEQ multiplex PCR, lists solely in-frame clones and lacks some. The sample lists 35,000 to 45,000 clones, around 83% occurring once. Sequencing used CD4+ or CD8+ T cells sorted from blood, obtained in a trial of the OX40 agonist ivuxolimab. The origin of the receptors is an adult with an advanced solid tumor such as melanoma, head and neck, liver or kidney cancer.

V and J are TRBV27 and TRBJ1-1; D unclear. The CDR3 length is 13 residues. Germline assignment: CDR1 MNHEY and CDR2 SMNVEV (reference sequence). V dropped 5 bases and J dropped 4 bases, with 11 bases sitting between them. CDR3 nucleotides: TGTGCCAGCAGTAGTAGCCAAGTCACTGAAGCTTTCTTT. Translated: CASSSSQVTEAFF.

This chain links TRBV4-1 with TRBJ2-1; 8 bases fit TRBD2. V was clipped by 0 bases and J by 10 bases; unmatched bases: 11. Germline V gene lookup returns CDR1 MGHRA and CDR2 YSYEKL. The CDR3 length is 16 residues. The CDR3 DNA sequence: TGCGCCAGCAGCCAAGATGTTACTAGCGGTAGGTCGGAGCAGTTCTTC. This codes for CASSQDVTSGRSEQFF.

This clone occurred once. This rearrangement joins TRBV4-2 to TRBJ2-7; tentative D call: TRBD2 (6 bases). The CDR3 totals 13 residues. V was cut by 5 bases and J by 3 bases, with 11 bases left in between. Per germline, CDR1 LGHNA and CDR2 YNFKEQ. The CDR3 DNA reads TGTGCCAGCAGCTTGGCGGAGGGCTACGAGCAGTACTTC. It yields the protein CASSLAEGYEQYF.

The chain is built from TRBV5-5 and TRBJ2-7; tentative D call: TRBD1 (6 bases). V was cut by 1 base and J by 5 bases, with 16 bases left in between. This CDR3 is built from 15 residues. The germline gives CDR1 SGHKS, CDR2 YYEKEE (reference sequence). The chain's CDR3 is CASSLWDTGLHEQYF. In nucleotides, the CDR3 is TGTGCCAGCAGCTTGTGGGACACGGGCCTTCACGAGCAGTACTTC.

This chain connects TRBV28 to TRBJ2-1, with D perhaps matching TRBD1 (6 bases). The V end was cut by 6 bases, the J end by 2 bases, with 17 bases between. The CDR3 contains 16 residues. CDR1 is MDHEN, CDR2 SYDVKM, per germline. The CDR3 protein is CASSTLLGDTYNEQFF. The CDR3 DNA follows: TGTGCCAGCAGCACCCTCCTAGGGGACACCTACAATGAGCAGTTCTTC.

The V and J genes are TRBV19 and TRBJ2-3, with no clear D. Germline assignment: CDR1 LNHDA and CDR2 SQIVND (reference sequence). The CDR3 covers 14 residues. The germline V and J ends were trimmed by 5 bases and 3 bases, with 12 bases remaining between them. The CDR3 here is CASSDQSRTDTQYF. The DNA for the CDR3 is TGTGCCAGTAGTGACCAAAGTCGTACAGATACGCAGTATTTT.

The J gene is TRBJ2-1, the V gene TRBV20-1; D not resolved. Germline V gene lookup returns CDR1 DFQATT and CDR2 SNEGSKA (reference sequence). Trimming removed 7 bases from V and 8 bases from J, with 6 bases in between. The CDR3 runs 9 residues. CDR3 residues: CSVDHEQFF. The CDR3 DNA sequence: TGCAGTGTGGACCATGAGCAGTTCTTC.

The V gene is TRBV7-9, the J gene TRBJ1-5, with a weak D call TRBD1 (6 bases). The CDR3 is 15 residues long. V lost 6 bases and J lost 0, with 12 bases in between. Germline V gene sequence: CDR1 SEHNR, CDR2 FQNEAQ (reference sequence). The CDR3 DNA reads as TGTGCCAGCAGTATACAGGGTTATAGCAATCAGCCCCAGCATTTT. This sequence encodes CASSIQGYSNQPQHF.

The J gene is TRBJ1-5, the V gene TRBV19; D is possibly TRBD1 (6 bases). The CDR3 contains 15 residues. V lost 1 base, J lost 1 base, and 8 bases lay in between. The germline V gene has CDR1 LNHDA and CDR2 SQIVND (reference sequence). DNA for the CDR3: TGTGCCAGTAGTATAGGGAGGGGGAGCAATCAGCCCCAGCATTTT. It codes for CASSIGRGSNQPQHF.

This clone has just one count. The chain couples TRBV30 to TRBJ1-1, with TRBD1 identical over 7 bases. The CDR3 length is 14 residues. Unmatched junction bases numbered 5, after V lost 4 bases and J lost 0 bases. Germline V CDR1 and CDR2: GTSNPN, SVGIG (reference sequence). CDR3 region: CAWTVDRLNTEAFF. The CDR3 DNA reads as TGTGCCTGGACCGTGGACAGGTTGAACACTGAAGCTTTCTTT. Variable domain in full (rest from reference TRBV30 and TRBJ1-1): SQTIHQWPATLVQPVGSPLSLECTVEGTSNPNLYWYRQAAGRGLQLLFYSVGIGQISSEVPQNLSASRPQDRQFILSSKKLLLSDSGFYLCAWTVDRLNTEAFFGQGTRLTVV.

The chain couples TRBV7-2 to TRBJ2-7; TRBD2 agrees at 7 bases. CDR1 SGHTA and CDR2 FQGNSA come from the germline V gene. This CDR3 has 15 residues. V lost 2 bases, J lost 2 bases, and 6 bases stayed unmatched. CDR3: CASSLSGVVPYEQYF. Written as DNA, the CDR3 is TGTGCCAGCAGCTTAAGCGGGGTCGTGCCCTACGAGCAGTACTTC.

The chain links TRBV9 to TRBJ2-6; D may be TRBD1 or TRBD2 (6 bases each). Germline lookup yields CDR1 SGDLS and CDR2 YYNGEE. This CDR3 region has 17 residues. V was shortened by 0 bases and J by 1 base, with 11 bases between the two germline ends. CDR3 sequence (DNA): TGTGCCAGCAGCGTAGCCGGGGGCGCTTCTGGGGCCAACGTCCTGACTTTC. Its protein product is CASSVAGGASGANVLTF.

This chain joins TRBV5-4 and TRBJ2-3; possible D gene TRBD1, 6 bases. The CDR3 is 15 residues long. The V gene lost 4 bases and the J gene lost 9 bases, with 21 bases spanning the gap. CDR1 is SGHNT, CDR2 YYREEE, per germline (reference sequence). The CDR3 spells CASSLVGGPPGTQYF. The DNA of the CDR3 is TGTGCCAGCAGCCTCGTTGGGGGCCCGCCGGGGACGCAGTATTTT.

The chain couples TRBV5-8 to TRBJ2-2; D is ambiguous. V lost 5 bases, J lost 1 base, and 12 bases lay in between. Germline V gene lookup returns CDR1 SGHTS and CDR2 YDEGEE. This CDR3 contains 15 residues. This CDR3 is CASRGEARNTGELFF. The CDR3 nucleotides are TGTGCCAGCAGGGGTGAAGCGAGGAACACCGGGGAGCTGTTTTTT. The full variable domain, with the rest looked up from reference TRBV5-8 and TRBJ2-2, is EAGVTQSPTHLIKTRGQQATLRCSPISGHTSVYWYQQALGLGLQFLLWYDEGEERNRGNFPPRFSGRQFPNYSSELNVNALELEDSALYLCASRGEARNTGELFFGEGSRLTVL.

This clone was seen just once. CDR3 region: CASSGDQDEQFF. CDR3 nucleotide sequence: TGTGCCAGTAGCGGCGACCAGGATGAGCAGTTCTTC. The chain is built from TRBV19 and TRBJ2-1; D gene unclear. Germline V gene data show CDR1 as LNHDA and CDR2 as SQIVND (reference sequence). V was clipped by 6 bases and J by 8 bases, with 11 bases between them. This CDR3 comprises 12 residues.

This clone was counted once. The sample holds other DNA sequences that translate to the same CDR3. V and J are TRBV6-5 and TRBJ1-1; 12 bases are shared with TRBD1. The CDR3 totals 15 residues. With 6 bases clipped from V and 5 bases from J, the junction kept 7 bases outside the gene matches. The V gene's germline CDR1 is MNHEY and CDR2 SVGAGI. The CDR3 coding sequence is TGTGCCAGCAGGGGACAGGGGGCCGGGGATACTGAAGCTTTCTTT. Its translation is CASRGQGAGDTEAFF.

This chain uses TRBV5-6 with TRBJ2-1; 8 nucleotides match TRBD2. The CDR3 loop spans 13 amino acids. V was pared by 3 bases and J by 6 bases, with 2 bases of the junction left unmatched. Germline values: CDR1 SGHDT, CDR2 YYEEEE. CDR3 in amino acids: CASSWTSTNEQFF. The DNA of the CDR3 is TGTGCCAGCAGCTGGACTAGCACCAATGAGCAGTTCTTC.

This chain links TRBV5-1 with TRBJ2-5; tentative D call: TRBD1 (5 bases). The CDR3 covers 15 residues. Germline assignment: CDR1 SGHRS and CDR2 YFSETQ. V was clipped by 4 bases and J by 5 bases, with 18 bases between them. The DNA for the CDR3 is TGCGCCAGCAGCAGATCCAAGACAGCCGGGGAGACCCAGTACTTC. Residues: CASSRSKTAGETQYF.

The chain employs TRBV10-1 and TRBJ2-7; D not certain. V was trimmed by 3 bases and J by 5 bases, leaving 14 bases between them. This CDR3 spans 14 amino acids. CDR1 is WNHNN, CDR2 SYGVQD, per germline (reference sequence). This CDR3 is CASSEGRNTHEQYF. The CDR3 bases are TGCGCCAGCAGTGAAGGCAGAAATACCCACGAGCAGTACTTC.

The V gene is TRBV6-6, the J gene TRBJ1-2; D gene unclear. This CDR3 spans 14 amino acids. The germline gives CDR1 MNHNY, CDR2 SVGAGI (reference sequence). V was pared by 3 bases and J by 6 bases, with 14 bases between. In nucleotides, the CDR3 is TGTGCCAGCAGTTATGGTGTCGGCGGGGATGGCTACACCTTC. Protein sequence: CASSYGVGGDGYTF.

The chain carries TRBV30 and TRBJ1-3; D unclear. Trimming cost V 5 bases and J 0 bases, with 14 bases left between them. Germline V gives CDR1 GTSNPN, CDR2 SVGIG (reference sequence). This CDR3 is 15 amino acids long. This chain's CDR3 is CAWALARSSGNTIYF. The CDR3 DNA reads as TGTGCCTGGGCGCTGGCGAGGAGCTCTGGAAACACCATATATTTT.

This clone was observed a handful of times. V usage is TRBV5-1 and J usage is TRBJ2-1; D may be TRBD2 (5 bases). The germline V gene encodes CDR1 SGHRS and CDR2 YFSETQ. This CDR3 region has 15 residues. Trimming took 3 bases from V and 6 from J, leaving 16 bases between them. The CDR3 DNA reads TGCGCCAGCAGCTGGCAAACCCCGGGGAGCAATGAGCAGTTCTTC. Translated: CASSWQTPGSNEQFF.

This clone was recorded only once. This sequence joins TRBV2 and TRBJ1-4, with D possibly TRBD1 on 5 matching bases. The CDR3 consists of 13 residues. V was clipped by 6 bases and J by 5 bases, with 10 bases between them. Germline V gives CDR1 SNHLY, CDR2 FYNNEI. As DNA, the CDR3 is TGTGCCAGCAGGGCAGGGTTGAATGAAAAACTGTTTTTT. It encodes CASRAGLNEKLFF.

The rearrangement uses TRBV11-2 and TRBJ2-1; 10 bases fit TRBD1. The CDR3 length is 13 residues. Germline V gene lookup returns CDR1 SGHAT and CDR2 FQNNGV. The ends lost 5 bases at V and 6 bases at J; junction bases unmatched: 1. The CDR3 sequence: CASSRTGGNEQFF. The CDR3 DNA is TGTGCCAGCAGCCGGACAGGGGGCAATGAGCAGTTCTTC. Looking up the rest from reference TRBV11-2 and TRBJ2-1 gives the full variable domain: EAGVAQSPRYKIIEKRQSVAFWCNPISGHATLYWYQQILGQGPKLLIQFQNNGVVDDSQLPKDRFSAERLKGVDSTLKIQPAKLEDSAVYLCASSRTGGNEQFFGPGTRLTVL.

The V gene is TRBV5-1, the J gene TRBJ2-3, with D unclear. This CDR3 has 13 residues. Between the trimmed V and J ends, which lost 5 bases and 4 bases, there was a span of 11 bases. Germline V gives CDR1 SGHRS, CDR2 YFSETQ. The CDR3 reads CASSRDGSDTQYF. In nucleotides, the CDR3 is TGCGCCAGCAGTCGAGACGGTTCAGATACGCAGTATTTT.

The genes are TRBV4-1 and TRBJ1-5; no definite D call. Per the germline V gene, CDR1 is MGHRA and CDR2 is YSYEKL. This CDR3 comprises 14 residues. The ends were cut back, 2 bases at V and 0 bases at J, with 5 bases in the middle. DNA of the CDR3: TGCGCCAGCAGCCAACGAGGTAGCAATCAGCCCCAGCATTTT. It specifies CASSQRGSNQPQHF.

CDR3: CASSSSPGELFF. The CDR3 region has the DNA TGTGCCAGCAGCTCTTCCCCCGGGGAGCTGTTTTTT. The rearrangement joins TRBV7-9 to TRBJ2-2; D unresolved. The V gene lost 4 bases and the J gene lost 6 bases, with 6 bases spanning the gap. CDR1 is SEHNR and CDR2 is FQNEAQ in the germline V gene (reference sequence). There are 12 residues in the CDR3.

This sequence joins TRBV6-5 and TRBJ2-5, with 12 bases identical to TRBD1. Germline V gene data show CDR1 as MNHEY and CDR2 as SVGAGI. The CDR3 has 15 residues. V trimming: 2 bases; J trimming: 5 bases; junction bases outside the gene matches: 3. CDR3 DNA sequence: TGTGCCAGCAGTTACGGCGGGACAGGGGGCGAGACCCAGTACTTC. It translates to CASSYGGTGGETQYF.